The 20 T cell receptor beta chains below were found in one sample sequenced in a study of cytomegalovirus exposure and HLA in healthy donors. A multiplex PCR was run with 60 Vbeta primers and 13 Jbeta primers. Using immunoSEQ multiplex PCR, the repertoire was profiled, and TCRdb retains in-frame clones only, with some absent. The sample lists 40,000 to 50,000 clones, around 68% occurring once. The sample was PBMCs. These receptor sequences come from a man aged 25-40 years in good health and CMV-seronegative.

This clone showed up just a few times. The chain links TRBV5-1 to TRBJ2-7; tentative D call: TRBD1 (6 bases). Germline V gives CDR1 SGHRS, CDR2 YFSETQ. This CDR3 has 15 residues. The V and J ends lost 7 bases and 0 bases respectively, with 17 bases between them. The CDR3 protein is CASYKSGASSYEQYF. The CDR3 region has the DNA TGCGCCAGCTACAAATCAGGGGCGTCCTCCTACGAGCAGTACTTC.

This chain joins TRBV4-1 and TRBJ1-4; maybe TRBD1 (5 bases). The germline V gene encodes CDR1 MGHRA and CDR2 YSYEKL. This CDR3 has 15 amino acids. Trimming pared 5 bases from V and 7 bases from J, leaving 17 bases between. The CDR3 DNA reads TGCGCCAGCAGCTATTTATCCGTCGGGGGTGAAAAACTGTTTTTT. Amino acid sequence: CASSYLSVGGEKLFF.

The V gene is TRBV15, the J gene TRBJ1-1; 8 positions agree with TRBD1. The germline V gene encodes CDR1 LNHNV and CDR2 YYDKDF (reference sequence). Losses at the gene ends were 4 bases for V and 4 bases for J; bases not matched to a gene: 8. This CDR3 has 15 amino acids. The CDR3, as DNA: TGTGCCACCAGCACTGAAAGACAGGGGTTCACTGAAGCTTTCTTT. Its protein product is CATSTERQGFTEAFF. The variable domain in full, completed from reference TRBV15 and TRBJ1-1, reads DAMVIQNPRYQVTQFGKPVTLSCSQTLNHNVMYWYQQKSSQAPKLLFHYYDKDFNNEADTPDNFQSRRPNTSFCFLDIRSPGLGDTAMYLCATSTERQGFTEAFFGQGTRLTVV.

The CDR3 DNA reads as TGTGCCTGGAGTGTACACGTTAGCAATCAGCCCCAGCATTTT. It encodes CAWSVHVSNQPQHF. The chain combines TRBV30 with TRBJ1-5; D gene uncertain. V lost 0 bases and J lost 0, with 6 bases in between. The CDR3 covers 14 residues. From germline, CDR1 is GTSNPN and CDR2 SVGIG (reference sequence). Variable domain in full (rest from reference TRBV30 and TRBJ1-5): SQTIHQWPATLVQPVGSPLSLECTVEGTSNPNLYWYRQAAGRGLQLLFYSVGIGQISSEVPQNLSASRPQDRQFILSSKKLLLSDSGFYLCAWSVHVSNQPQHFGDGTRLSIL.

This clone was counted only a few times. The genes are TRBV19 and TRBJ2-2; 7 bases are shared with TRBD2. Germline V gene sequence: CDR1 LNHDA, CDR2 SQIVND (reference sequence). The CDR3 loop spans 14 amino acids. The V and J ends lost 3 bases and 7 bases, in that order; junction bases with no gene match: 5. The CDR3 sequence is CASSIWGGNGELFF. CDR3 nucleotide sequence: TGTGCCAGTAGTATTTGGGGGGGTAACGGGGAGCTGTTTTTT.

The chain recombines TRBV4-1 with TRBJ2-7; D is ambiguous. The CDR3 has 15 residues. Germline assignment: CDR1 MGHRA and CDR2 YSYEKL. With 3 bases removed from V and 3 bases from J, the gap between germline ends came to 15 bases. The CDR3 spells CASSQTRGSLYEQYF. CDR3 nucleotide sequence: TGCGCCAGCAGCCAGACTCGTGGGTCTCTCTACGAGCAGTACTTC.

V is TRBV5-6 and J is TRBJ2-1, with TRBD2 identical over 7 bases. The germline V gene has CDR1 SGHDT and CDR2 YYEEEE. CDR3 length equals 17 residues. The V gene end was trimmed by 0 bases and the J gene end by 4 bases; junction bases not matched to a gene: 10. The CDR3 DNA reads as TGTGCCAGCAGCTTGGGGCTAGCGGAGAATTATTACAATGAGCAGTTCTTC. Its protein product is CASSLGLAENYYNEQFF.

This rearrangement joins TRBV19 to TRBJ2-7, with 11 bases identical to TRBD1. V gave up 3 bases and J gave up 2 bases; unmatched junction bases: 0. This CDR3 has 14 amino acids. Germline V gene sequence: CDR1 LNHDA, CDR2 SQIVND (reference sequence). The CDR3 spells CASSMGQGAYEQYF. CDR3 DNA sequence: TGTGCCAGTAGTATGGGACAGGGGGCCTACGAGCAGTACTTC.

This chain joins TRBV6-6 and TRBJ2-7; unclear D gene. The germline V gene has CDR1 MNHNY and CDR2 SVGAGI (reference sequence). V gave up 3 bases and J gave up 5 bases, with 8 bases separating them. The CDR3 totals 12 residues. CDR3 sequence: CASSYSPHEQYF. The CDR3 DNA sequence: TGTGCCAGCAGTTATAGTCCCCACGAGCAGTACTTC.

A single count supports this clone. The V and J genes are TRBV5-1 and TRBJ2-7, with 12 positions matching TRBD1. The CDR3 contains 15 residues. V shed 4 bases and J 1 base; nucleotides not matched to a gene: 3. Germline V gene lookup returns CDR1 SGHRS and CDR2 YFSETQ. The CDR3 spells CASSGTGGASYEQYF. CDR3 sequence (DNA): TGCGCCAGCAGCGGGACAGGGGGCGCTTCCTACGAGCAGTACTTC.

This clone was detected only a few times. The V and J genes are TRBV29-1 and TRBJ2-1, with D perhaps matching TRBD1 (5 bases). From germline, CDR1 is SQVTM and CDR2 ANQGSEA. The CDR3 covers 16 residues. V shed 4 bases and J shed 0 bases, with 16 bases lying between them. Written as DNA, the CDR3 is TGCAGCGTTGTGGGGCAGGAGCACCGCTCCTACAATGAGCAGTTCTTC. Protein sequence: CSVVGQEHRSYNEQFF.

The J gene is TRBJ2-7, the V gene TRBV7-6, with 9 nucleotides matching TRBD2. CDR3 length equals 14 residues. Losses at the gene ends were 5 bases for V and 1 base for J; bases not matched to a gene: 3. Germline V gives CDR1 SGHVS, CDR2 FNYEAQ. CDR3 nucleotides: TGTGCCAGCAGCGAAGGACTAGCGTCCTACGAGCAGTACTTC. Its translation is CASSEGLASYEQYF.

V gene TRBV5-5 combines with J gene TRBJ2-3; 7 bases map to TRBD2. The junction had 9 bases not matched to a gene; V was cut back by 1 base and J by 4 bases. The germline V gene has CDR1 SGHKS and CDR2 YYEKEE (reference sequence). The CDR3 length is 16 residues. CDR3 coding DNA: TGTGCCAGCAGCTTGTGGGCGGGGGTCCCATCAGATACGCAGTATTTT. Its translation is CASSLWAGVPSDTQYF.

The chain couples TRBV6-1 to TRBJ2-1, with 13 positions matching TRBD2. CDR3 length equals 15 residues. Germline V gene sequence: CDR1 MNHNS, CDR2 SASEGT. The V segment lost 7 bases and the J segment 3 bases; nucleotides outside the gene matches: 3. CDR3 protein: CASTRTSGSYNEQFF. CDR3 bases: TGTGCCAGCACTAGGACTAGCGGGAGCTACAATGAGCAGTTCTTC.

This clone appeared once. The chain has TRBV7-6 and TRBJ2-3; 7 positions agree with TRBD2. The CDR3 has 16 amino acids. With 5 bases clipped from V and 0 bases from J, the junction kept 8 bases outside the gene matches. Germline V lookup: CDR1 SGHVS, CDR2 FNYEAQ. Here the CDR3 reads CASSRGVSGSTDTQYF. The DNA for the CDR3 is TGTGCCAGCAGCCGAGGCGTTAGCGGGAGCACAGATACGCAGTATTTT.

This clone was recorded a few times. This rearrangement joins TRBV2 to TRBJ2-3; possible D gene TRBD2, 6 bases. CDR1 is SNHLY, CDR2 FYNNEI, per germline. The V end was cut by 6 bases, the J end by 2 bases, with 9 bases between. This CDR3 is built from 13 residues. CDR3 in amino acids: CASRERVTDTQYF. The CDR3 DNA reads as TGTGCCAGCAGAGAGCGGGTCACAGATACGCAGTATTTT. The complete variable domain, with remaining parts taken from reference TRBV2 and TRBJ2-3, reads EPEVTQTPSHQVTQMGQEVILRCVPISNHLYFYWYRQILGQKVEFLVSFYNNEISEKSEIFDDQFSVERPDGSNFTLKIRSTKLEDSAMYFCASRERVTDTQYFGPGTRLTVL.

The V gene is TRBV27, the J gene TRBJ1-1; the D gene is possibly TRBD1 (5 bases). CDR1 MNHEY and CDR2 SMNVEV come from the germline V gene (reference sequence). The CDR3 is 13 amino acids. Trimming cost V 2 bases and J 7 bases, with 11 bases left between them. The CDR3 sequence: CASSLGKGYEAFF. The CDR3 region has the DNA TGTGCCAGCAGTTTAGGTAAGGGGTATGAAGCTTTCTTT.

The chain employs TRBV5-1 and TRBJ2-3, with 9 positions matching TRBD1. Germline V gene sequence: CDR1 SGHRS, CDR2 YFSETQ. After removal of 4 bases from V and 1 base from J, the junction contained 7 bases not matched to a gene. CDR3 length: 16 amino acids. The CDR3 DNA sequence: TGCGCCAGCAGCCTTTTATGGACAGGGGGCACAGATACGCAGTATTTT. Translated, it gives CASSLLWTGGTDTQYF.

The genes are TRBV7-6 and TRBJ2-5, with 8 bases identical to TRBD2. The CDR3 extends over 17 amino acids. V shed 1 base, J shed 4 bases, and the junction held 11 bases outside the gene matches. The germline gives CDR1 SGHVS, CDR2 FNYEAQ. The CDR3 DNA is TGTGCCAGCAGCTTAGTGGTAGCGGGACCTACACGAGAGACCCAGTACTTC. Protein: CASSLVVAGPTRETQYF.

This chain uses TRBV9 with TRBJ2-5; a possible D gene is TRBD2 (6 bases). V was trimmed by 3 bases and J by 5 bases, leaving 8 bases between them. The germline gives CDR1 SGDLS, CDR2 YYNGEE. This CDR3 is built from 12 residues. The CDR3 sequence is CASSAGGETQYF. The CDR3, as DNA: TGTGCCAGCAGCGCCGGAGGGGAGACCCAGTACTTC.